One and the same sample provided the 25 T cell receptor beta chains below, sequenced in a study of OX40 agonist ivuxolimab in advanced cancers. Repertoires were generated with immunoSEQ multiplex PCR, while TCRdb's copy carries only in-frame clones and drops some. Here the sample spans around 70,000 clones, 83% being singletons. The source was CD4+ or CD8+ T cells sorted from blood, collected in a trial of the OX40 agonist ivuxolimab. These receptors were taken from an adult with an advanced solid tumor such as melanoma, head and neck, liver or kidney cancer.

CDR3 sequence: CASSEVHRVQETQYF. Here the CDR3 DNA reads TGTGCCAGCAGTGAGGTACACAGGGTCCAAGAGACCCAGTACTTC. The chain uses TRBV6-1 and TRBJ2-5; TRBD1 might be the D (6 bases). This CDR3 is built from 15 residues. Germline CDR1 is MNHNS and CDR2 is SASEGT. Trimming removed 3 bases at V and 1 base at J, with 12 bases between.

This chain uses TRBV5-1 with TRBJ1-2; D might be TRBD1 (5 bases). The germline V gene encodes CDR1 SGHRS and CDR2 YFSETQ. Trimming cost V 0 bases and J 4 bases, with 10 bases left between them. The CDR3 consists of 14 residues. CDR3 region: CASSLADGTYGYTF. As DNA, the CDR3 is TGCGCCAGCAGCTTGGCCGATGGGACCTATGGCTACACCTTC.

This chain uses TRBV13 with TRBJ2-5, with D hard to call. The CDR3 is made up of 12 amino acids. Germline loops: CDR1 PRHDT, CDR2 FYEKMQ (reference sequence). V was shortened by 4 bases and J by 5 bases, with 8 bases between the two germline ends. The CDR3 loop is CASSSIGETQYF. The CDR3 DNA follows: TGTGCCAGCAGCTCAATCGGGGAGACCCAGTACTTC.

V usage is TRBV12-1 and J usage is TRBJ2-1; the table gives TRBD2 as D, unverified against the DNA. TRBV12-1 is classified as a pseudogene. This CDR3 has 20 residues. The CDR3 is CASSFVPPGLAGGLYNEQFF. Written as DNA, the CDR3 is TGTGCCAGCAGCTTTGTGCCACCGGGACTAGCGGGAGGACTCTACAATGAGCAGTTCTTC.

Within the sample, this clone is medium-sized. The gene calls are TRBV6-6 and TRBJ1-3; D is uncertain. Trimming removed 0 bases from V and 4 bases from J, with 7 bases in between. CDR3 length equals 14 residues. Germline loops: CDR1 MNHNY, CDR2 SVGAGI (reference sequence). The CDR3, as DNA: TGTGCCAGCAGTTACTCAGTATCCGGAAACACCATATATTTT. Protein sequence: CASSYSVSGNTIYF.

The CDR3 reads CASSLLSGPPINEKLFF. CDR3 sequence (DNA): TGTGCCAGCAGCTTACTTTCCGGTCCTCCTATTAATGAAAAACTGTTTTTT. The rearrangement links TRBV7-6 to TRBJ1-4; D remains ambiguous. Germline-derived CDR1 and CDR2 are SGHVS and FNYEAQ. The CDR3 spans 17 residues. The V and J ends lost 2 bases and 4 bases respectively, with 17 bases between them.

CDR3: CATPRGRDSYEQYF. In nucleotides, the CDR3 is TGTGCCACCCCCCGCGGGAGGGACTCCTACGAGCAGTACTTC. The chain employs TRBV2 and TRBJ2-7; 9 bases match TRBD2. V shed 10 bases, J shed 0 bases, and the junction held 7 bases outside the gene matches. This CDR3 is built from 14 residues. The germline V gene has CDR1 SNHLY and CDR2 FYNNEI.

The V and J genes are TRBV5-1 and TRBJ1-1; D is undetermined. Germline V gene sequence: CDR1 SGHRS, CDR2 YFSETQ. The CDR3 has 14 residues. The V end was cut by 0 bases, the J end by 1 base, with 7 bases between. This CDR3 is CASSLAGRNTEAFF. CDR3 DNA sequence: TGCGCCAGCAGCTTGGCCGGCAGGAACACTGAAGCTTTCTTT.

On this clone itself: The same CDR3 arises from other DNA sequences in this sample as well. This chain connects TRBV7-2 to TRBJ2-7, with D perhaps given as TRBD1 or TRBD2 (5 bases each). The CDR3 loop spans 14 amino acids. Germline V CDR1 and CDR2: SGHTA, FQGNSA. Trimming stripped 4 bases from V and 0 bases from J, with 10 bases between. CDR3 residues: CASSSGPSSYEQYF. CDR3 nucleotides: TGTGCCAGCAGCTCGGGACCAAGCTCCTACGAGCAGTACTTC.

The gene calls are TRBV25-1 and TRBJ1-2, with D maybe TRBD1 (6 bases). Germline loops: CDR1 MGHDK, CDR2 SYGVNS. CDR3 length: 14 amino acids. V lost 5 bases and J lost 2, with 12 bases in between. CDR3 nucleotides: TGTGCCAGCAGTCCGAGGGGGGGGAACTATGGCTACACCTTC. Protein: CASSPRGGNYGYTF.

V and J are TRBV5-1 and TRBJ1-1, with 7 bases lining up with TRBD1. CDR3 size: 14 residues. V gave up 4 bases and J gave up 4 bases; unmatched junction bases: 7. CDR1 and CDR2 (germline): SGHRS, YFSETQ. Written as DNA, the CDR3 is TGCGCCAGCAGCCTAGACAGGGAGGCCACTGAAGCTTTCTTT. It codes for CASSLDREATEAFF. The full variable domain, completed using reference TRBV5-1 and TRBJ1-1, is KAGVTQTPRYLIKTRGQQVTLSCSPISGHRSVSWYQQTPGQGLQFLFEYFSETQRNKGNFPGRFSGRQFSNSRSEMNVSTLELGDSALYLCASSLDREATEAFFGQGTRLTVV.

The V and J genes are TRBV5-1 and TRBJ1-3; tentatively, D is TRBD1 (5 bases). Germline-derived CDR1 and CDR2 are SGHRS and YFSETQ. V lost 4 bases to trimming and J lost 1 base, with 12 bases between them. The CDR3 length is 15 residues. The CDR3 here is CASSTNGGSGNTIYF. CDR3 coding DNA: TGCGCCAGCAGCACCAATGGGGGATCTGGAAACACCATATATTTT.

The chain combines TRBV6-6 with TRBJ1-1; possibly TRBD1 for D (5 bases). In germline, CDR1 is MNHNY, CDR2 SVGAGI (reference sequence). The CDR3 consists of 13 residues. Trimming stripped 5 bases from V and 1 base from J, with 8 bases between. CDR3 DNA: TGTGCCAGCAGTCTGACAGCGAACACTGAAGCTTTCTTT. It translates to CASSLTANTEAFF.

V is TRBV7-7 and J is TRBJ2-1; no reliable D call. V was shortened by 5 bases and J by 5 bases, with 1 base between the two germline ends. This CDR3 spans 10 amino acids. Germline loops: CDR1 SSHAT, CDR2 FNYEAQ (reference sequence). The CDR3 is CASSNNEQFF. DNA for the CDR3: TGTGCCAGCAGCAACAATGAGCAGTTCTTC.

This clone was counted between two and nine times. The chain has TRBV4-2 and TRBJ2-7, with 7 nucleotides matching TRBD1. The CDR3 extends over 16 amino acids. Germline CDR1 is LGHNA and CDR2 is YNFKEQ. Germline trimming cut 1 base from V and 4 bases from J; bases unmatched to any gene: 10. CDR3 sequence: CASSQVLWDSAYEQYF. The CDR3 DNA follows: TGTGCCAGCAGCCAAGTGTTATGGGACAGCGCGTACGAGCAGTACTTC.

This clone appeared a single time. V gene TRBV11-2 combines with J gene TRBJ2-3, with 13 bases aligning to TRBD2. The CDR3 length is 16 residues. Germline CDR1 reads SGHAT; CDR2 reads FQNNGV. With V trimmed by 1 base and J by 6 bases, 4 bases remained unmatched. The CDR3 protein is CASSLALAGGLDTQYF. CDR3 nucleotide sequence: TGTGCCAGCAGCTTAGCACTAGCGGGAGGGTTGGATACGCAGTATTTT.

The rearrangement uses TRBV19 and TRBJ1-5, with 7 nucleotides matching TRBD1. The J segment lost 6 bases and the V segment lost 6 bases, leaving 8 bases of the junction unmatched. The germline V gene encodes CDR1 LNHDA and CDR2 SQIVND (reference sequence). This CDR3 region has 14 residues. Here the CDR3 reads CASSPSGGGQPQHF. For the CDR3, the DNA is TGTGCCAGTAGCCCCTCAGGGGGTGGTCAGCCCCAGCATTTT. Combining the CDR3 with reference TRBV19 and TRBJ1-5 gives the whole variable domain DGGITQSPKYLFRKEGQNVTLSCEQNLNHDAMYWYRQDPGQGLRLIYYSQIVNDFQKGDIAEGYSVSREKKESFPLTVTSAQKNPTAFYLCASSPSGGGQPQHFGDGTRLSIL.

The chain couples TRBV30 to TRBJ2-2; tentatively, D is TRBD1 (6 bases). The CDR3 has 17 amino acids. The germline CDR1 and CDR2 sequences are GTSNPN and SVGIG (reference sequence). Trimming cost V 2 bases and J 7 bases, with 23 bases left between them. CDR3 bases: TGTGCCTGGAGTTCACAGGGTTCCCACCTAGTAGGCGGGGAGCTGTTTTTT. It specifies CAWSSQGSHLVGGELFF.

The chain is built from TRBV11-2 and TRBJ2-7; the D gene is possibly TRBD2 (6 bases). Germline CDR1 and CDR2: SGHAT and FQNNGV. The V and J ends lost 6 bases and 4 bases respectively, with 19 bases between them. This CDR3 is built from 15 residues. The CDR3 DNA reads TGTGCCAGCAGTGTGCCGGGACTCGGGGCATACGAGCAGTACTTC. Translating it yields CASSVPGLGAYEQYF.

The chain employs TRBV27 and TRBJ2-3, with D perhaps given as TRBD1 or TRBD2 (5 bases each). The germline CDR1 and CDR2 sequences are MNHEY and SMNVEV (reference sequence). The CDR3 loop spans 17 amino acids. V dropped 6 bases and J dropped 6 bases, with 25 bases sitting between them. CDR3 protein: CASRSTGTWWGWDTQYF. DNA for the CDR3: TGTGCCAGCAGGTCCACCGGGACCTGGTGGGGGTGGGATACGCAGTATTTT.

V usage is TRBV5-1 and J usage is TRBJ2-2; TRBD2 agrees at 7 bases. V was pared by 0 bases and J by 3 bases, with 5 bases of the junction left unmatched. The CDR3 is made up of 16 amino acids. The germline V gene encodes CDR1 SGHRS and CDR2 YFSETQ. CDR3 protein: CASSLGAGVDTGELFF. Here the CDR3 DNA reads TGCGCCAGCAGCTTGGGGGCGGGAGTGGACACCGGGGAGCTGTTTTTT.

The chain uses TRBV7-8 and TRBJ2-7; tentatively, D is TRBD2 (5 bases). Per the germline V gene, CDR1 is SGHVS and CDR2 is FQNEAQ. CDR3 length: 13 amino acids. V was trimmed by 1 base and J by 3 bases, leaving 7 bases between them. The CDR3 loop reads CASSLGGVYEQYF. CDR3 coding DNA: TGTGCCAGCAGCTTAGGGGGAGTCTACGAGCAGTACTTC.

The chain combines TRBV19 with TRBJ2-2; 9 nucleotides match TRBD1. Germline values: CDR1 LNHDA, CDR2 SQIVND (reference sequence). J lost 5 bases, V lost 7 bases, and 2 bases had no gene match. The CDR3 covers 13 residues. The CDR3 loop is CASIGQGTGELFF. Written as DNA, the CDR3 is TGTGCCAGTATTGGACAGGGGACCGGGGAGCTGTTTTTT.

The chain employs TRBV27 and TRBJ1-4, with 7 bases matching TRBD1. V was pared by 3 bases and J by 3 bases, with 4 bases of the junction left unmatched. In germline, CDR1 is MNHEY, CDR2 SMNVEV (reference sequence). The CDR3 is made up of 15 amino acids. The CDR3 sequence is CASSLFDRANEKLFF. In nucleotides, the CDR3 is TGTGCCAGCAGTTTGTTCGACAGGGCTAATGAAAAACTGTTTTTT.

The rearrangement uses TRBV7-7 and TRBJ2-1, with a tentative D call TRBD2 (6 bases). The CDR3 is 14 amino acids. V was pared by 1 base and J by 9 bases, with 13 bases between. The germline V gene has CDR1 SSHAT and CDR2 FNYEAQ (reference sequence). CDR3 sequence reads: CASSLDGVGGEQFF. CDR3 in DNA: TGTGCCAGCAGCTTAGACGGGGTGGGAGGTGAGCAGTTCTTC. Filled out from reference TRBV7-7 and TRBJ2-1, the complete variable domain reads GAGVSQSPRYKVTKRGQDVTLRCDPISSHATLYWYQQALGQGPEFLTYFNYEAQPDKSGLPSDRFSAERPEGSISTLTIQRTEQRDSAMYRCASSLDGVGGEQFFGPGTRLTVL.